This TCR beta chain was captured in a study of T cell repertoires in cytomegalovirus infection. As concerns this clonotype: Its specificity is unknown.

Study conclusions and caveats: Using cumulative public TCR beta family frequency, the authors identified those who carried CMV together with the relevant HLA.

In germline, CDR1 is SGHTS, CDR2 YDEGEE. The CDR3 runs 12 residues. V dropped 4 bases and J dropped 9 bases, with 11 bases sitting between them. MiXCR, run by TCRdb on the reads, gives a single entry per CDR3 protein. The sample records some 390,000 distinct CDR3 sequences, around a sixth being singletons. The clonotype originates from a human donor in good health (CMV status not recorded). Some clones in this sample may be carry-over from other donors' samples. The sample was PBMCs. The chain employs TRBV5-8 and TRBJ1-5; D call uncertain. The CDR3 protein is CASSRVAGPQHF. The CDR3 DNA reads TGTGCCAGCAGCCGTGTGGCGGGGCCCCAGCATTTT. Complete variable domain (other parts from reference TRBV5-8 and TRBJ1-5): EAGVTQSPTHLIKTRGQQATLRCSPISGHTSVYWYQQALGLGLQFLLWYDEGEERNRGNFPPRFSGRQFPNYSSELNVNALELEDSALYLCASSRVAGPQHFGDGTRLSIL.